The present entry profiles one TCR beta chain with its context. The sample originates from a study of technical replicates of blood from several donors. Using immunoSEQ multiplex PCR, the repertoire was profiled, and TCRdb retains in-frame clones only, with some absent. Seen here are 15,000 or so clones, under 85% observed once, and the top ten hold around 12%. V lost 4 bases and J lost 2; bases outside the gene matches: 6. Germline lookup yields CDR1 MRHNA and CDR2 SNTAGT. This CDR3 has 15 amino acids. The specimen sequenced was PBMCs. The origin of this receptor is a human donor in good health. The chain joins TRBV6-4 to TRBJ2-3, with 7 positions matching TRBD2. CDR3 region: CASSARSGNTDTQYF. The CDR3 nucleotides are TGTGCCAGCAGTGCTCGCAGCGGGAACACAGATACGCAGTATTTT.